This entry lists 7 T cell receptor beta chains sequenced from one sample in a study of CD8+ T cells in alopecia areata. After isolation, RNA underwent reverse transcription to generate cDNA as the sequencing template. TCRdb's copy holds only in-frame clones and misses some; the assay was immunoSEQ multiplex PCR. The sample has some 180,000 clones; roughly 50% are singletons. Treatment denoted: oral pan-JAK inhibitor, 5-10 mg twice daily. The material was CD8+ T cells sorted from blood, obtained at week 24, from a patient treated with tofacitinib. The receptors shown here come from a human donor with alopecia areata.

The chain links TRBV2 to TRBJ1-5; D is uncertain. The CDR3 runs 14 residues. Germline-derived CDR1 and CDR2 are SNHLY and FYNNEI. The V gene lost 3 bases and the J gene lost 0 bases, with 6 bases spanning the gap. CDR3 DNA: TGTGCCAGCAGTGACTACTATAGCAATCAGCCCCAGCATTTT. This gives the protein CASSDYYSNQPQHF.

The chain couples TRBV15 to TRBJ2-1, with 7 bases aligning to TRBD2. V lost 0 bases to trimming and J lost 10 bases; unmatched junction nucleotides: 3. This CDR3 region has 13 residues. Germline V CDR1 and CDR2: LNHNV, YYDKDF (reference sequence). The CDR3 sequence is CATSRERRGEQFF. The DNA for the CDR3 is TGTGCCACCAGCAGAGAGCGGCGGGGGGAGCAGTTCTTC.

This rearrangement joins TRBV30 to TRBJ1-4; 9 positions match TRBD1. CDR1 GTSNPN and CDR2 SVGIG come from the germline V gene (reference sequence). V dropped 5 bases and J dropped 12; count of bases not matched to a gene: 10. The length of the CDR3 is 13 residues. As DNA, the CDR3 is TGTGCCTGGGGTCCCACAGGGGGCGTAGAACTGTTTTTT. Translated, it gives CAWGPTGGVELFF.

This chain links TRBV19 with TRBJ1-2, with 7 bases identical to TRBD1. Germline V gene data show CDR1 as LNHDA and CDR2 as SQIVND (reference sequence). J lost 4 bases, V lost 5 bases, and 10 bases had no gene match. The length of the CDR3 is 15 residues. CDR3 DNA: TGTGCCAGTAGTTACGGACGGACAGGTCCCTATGGCTACACCTTC. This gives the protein CASSYGRTGPYGYTF.

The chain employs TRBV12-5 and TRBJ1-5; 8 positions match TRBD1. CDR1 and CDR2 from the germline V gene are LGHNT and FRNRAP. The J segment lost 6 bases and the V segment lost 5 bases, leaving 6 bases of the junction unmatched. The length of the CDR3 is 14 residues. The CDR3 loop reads CASGPDRGSQPQHF. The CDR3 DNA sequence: TGTGCTAGTGGTCCCGACAGGGGAAGTCAGCCCCAGCATTTT.

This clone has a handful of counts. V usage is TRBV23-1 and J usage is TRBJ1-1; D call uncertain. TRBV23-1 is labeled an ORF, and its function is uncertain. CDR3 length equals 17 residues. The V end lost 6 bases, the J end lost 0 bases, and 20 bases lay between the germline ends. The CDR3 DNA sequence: TGCGCCAGCAGAAAATCGATGGGGTTTGTTTTGAACACTGAAGCTTTCTTT. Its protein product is CASRKSMGFVLNTEAFF.

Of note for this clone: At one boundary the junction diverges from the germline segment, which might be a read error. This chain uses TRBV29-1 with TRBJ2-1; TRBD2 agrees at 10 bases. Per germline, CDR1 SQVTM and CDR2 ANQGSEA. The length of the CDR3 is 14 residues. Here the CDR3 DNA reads TGCAGCGTCGAACTAGCGGGGCTCTACAATGAGCAGCTCTTC. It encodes CSVELAGLYNEQLF.